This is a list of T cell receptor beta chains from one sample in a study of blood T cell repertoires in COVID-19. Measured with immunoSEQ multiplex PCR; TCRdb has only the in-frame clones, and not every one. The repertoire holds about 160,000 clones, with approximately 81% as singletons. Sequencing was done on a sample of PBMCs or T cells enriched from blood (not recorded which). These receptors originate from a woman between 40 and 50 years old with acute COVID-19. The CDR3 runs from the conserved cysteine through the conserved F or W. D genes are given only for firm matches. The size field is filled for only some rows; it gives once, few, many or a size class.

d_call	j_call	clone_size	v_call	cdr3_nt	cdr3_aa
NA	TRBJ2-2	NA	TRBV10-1	TGCGCCAGCAGTGAGTCGACAGCCCGGAACACCGGGGAGCTGTTTTTT	CASSESTARNTGELFF
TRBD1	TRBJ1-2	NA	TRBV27	TGTGCCAGCAGGGAACGGACAGGGCATAACTATGGCTACACCTTC	CASRERTGHNYGYTF
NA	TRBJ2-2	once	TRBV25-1	TGTGCCAGCAGTGAATCGACTAGGAGCACCGGGGAGCTGTTTTTT	CASSESTRSTGELFF
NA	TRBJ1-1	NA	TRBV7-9	TGTGCCAGCAGCTTAGGAGTGGGACTCCTCACTGAAGCTTTCTTT	CASSLGVGLLTEAFF
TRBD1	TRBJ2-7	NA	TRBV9	TGTGCCAGCAGCGTAGCCGGGACAGGGATCTACGAGCAGTACTTC	CASSVAGTGIYEQYF
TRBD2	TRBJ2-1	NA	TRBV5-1	TGCGCCAGCAACCCTAGCGGAAACTCCTACAATGAGCAGTTCTTC	CASNPSGNSYNEQFF
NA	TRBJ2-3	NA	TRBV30	TGTGCCTGGGGCTATATGGACTCCGAAGAGGCAGATACGCAGTATTTT	CAWGYMDSEEADTQYF
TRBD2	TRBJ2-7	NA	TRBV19	TGTGCCAGTAGTCAATTTTTCCCAGTCGGGACTAGCGGGATAGAGCAGTACTTC	CASSQFFPVGTSGIEQYF
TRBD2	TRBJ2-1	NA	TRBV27	TGTGCCAGCAGACCCCAGGGGACTAGCGGGAGGGGGGAGCCGTTCTTC	CASRPQGTSGRGEPFF
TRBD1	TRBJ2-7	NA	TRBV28	TGTGCCAGCAGTTTATCCACAGGGGTTTTATCCTACGAGCAGTACTTC	CASSLSTGVLSYEQYF
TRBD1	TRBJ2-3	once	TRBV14	TGTGCCAGTGCCGACAGGGGCGAGACAGATACGCAGTATTTT	CASADRGETDTQYF
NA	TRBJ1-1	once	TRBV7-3	TGTGCCAGCAGCTTATCGGCAGGGTGGATGTCGGTAGCTTTCTTT	CASSLSAGWMSVAFF
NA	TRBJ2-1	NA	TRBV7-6	TGTGCCAGCAGCTTAGCAACAGGTTCCTACAATGAGCAGTTCTTC	CASSLATGSYNEQFF
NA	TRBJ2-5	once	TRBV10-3	TGTGCCACCACTCAGGGGCCGCTCCAAGAGACCCAGTACTTC	CATTQGPLQETQYF
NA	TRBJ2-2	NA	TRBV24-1	TGTGCCACCAGGGGACGGGAGAGTAACACCGGGGAGCTGTTTTTT	CATRGRESNTGELFF
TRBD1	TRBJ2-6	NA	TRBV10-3	TGTGCCATCAGTCGAGTCGGGGACAGGGAGGGCTCTGGGGCCAACGTCCTGACTTTC	CAISRVGDREGSGANVLTF
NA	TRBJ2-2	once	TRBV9	TGTGCCAGCAGCGTAGCTTTAGGGGGCGGGAGGCAGACCGGGGAGCTGTTTTTT	CASSVALGGGRQTGELFF